The clone carrying this T cell receptor beta chain has at least ten counts. Antigen unknown. This sample stems from a study of T cells in Graves' hyperthyroidism and ophthalmopathy. Looking at the study overall: Peripheral blood was secured at the point of initial diagnosis, before any treatment.

Amplified TCR beta CDR3 regions derived from RNA transcripts. The HTBI primer set was used in a first-round RT-PCR of the TCR CDR3. TCRdb re-called the multiplex PCR reads with MiXCR, one entry per CDR3 protein. The sample lists about 410,000 distinct CDR3 sequences; roughly 14% were seen once. Study-wide results and limits: Ophthalmopathy got predicted by the model a median around 6.8 months before its onset.

This CDR3 has 16 amino acids. Germline lookup yields CDR1 SGHTA and CDR2 FQGNSA. V trimming: 0 bases; J trimming: 5 bases; junction bases outside the gene matches: 4. The V call is TRBV7-2, the J call TRBJ2-7, with 13 nucleotides matching TRBD2. The source is a man aged 18-30 years with Graves' ophthalmopathy. Sequenced material: blood. CDR3 sequence: CASSLALGLAGDEQYF. In nucleotides, the CDR3 is TGTGCCAGCAGCTTAGCTCTAGGACTAGCGGGAGACGAGCAGTACTTC.